The 26 T cell receptor beta chains listed next were all sequenced from one sample in a study of T cell repertoires in cytomegalovirus infection. These receptors' targets are unknown. Via MiXCR, TCRdb re-called the reads, giving one row per CDR3 protein. This sample carries 650,000 to 850,000 distinct CDR3 sequences, 25% to 35% of them seen once, and the ten largest clones take around 12%. Sequenced here: cultured CD8+ T cells from PBMCs, sampled from culture after CMV antigen stimulation. These receptors all come from a human donor in good health (CMV status not recorded). Some clones in this sample may be carry-over from other donors' samples.

V gene TRBV5-5 combines with J gene TRBJ2-1; tentatively, D is TRBD2 (5 bases). This CDR3 region has 18 residues. Germline CDR1 and CDR2: SGHKS and YYEKEE (reference sequence). The V end was cut by 0 bases, the J end by 7 bases, with 23 bases between. This CDR3 is CASSLGLSGIHRENEQFF. The CDR3, as DNA: TGTGCCAGCAGCTTGGGGTTGTCCGGAATTCACCGGGAAAATGAGCAGTTCTTC.

The sample holds a few counts of this clonotype. This chain joins TRBV27 and TRBJ1-2; 7 bases are shared with TRBD1. From germline, CDR1 is MNHEY and CDR2 SMNVEV (reference sequence). Trimming removed 2 bases from V and 4 bases from J; junction bases left unmatched: 7. The CDR3 length is 15 residues. CDR3 DNA: TGTGCCAGCAGTTTACGACAGGGTGGGTTCTATGGCTACACCTTC. The encoded protein is CASSLRQGGFYGYTF.

This clonotype occurred a few times. V usage is TRBV7-9 and J usage is TRBJ2-3; 9 positions agree with TRBD2. The CDR3 runs to 15 residues. The germline V gene has CDR1 SEHNR and CDR2 FQNEAQ (reference sequence). Losses at the gene ends were 10 bases for V and 5 bases for J; bases not matched to a gene: 13. The CDR3: CATRGGGGAGDTQYF. As DNA, the CDR3 is TGTGCCACGAGAGGAGGCGGGGGGGCCGGAGATACGCAGTATTTT.

This clonotype was seen a handful of times. V usage is TRBV10-3 and J usage is TRBJ2-5; no firm D call. Trimming took 0 bases from V and 5 from J, leaving 10 bases between them. The CDR3 length is 14 residues. The germline V gene encodes CDR1 ENHRY and CDR2 SYGVKD. The DNA of the CDR3 is TGTGCCATCAGTGAGTCGGTCAGCGTCGAGACCCAGTACTTC. Translated, it gives CAISESVSVETQYF.

This chain connects TRBV12-3 or TRBV12-4 to TRBJ2-1; D tentatively fits TRBD1 or TRBD2 (5 bases each). This CDR3 has 17 amino acids. Trimming shortened V by 4 bases and J by 0 bases, and 16 bases separated the two germline ends. Here the CDR3 reads CASSSPWDLGSYNEQFF. The CDR3 DNA is TGTGCCAGCAGTTCCCCCTGGGACCTAGGCTCCTACAATGAGCAGTTCTTC.

The rearrangement joins TRBV2 to TRBJ2-7; tentatively, D is TRBD1 (5 bases). Trimming took off 4 bases at V and 0 bases at J, with 16 bases between the two ends. The germline V gene has CDR1 SNHLY and CDR2 FYNNEI. The CDR3 has 16 amino acids. The CDR3 is CASSGVSTESSYEQYV. CDR3 sequence (DNA): TGTGCCAGCAGTGGGGTATCGACAGAGAGCTCCTACGAGCAGTACGTC.

This clonotype was detected only a few times. V usage is TRBV19 and J usage is TRBJ1-1; unclear D gene. The length of the CDR3 is 15 residues. V dropped 0 bases and J dropped 0 bases, with 8 bases sitting between them. Germline-derived CDR1 and CDR2 are LNHDA and SQIVND (reference sequence). The CDR3 region has the DNA TGTGCCAGTAGTATAGAGCGGGCCATGAACACTGAAGCTTTCTTT. It codes for CASSIERAMNTEAFF.

The chain couples TRBV7-9 to TRBJ1-1; weak D call: TRBD1 (6 bases). V lost 0 bases to trimming and J lost 4 bases, with 9 bases between them. This CDR3 region has 14 residues. Germline CDR1 is SEHNR and CDR2 is FQNEAQ (reference sequence). The CDR3 nucleotides are TGTGCCAGCAGCTTAGCACCCAGGGGCACTGAAGCTTTCTTT. Amino acids: CASSLAPRGTEAFF.

In this sample, this clonotype turned up a few times. The V call is TRBV7-9, the J call TRBJ2-5; maybe TRBD2 (5 bases). The CDR3 sequence is 14 residues long. Germline V gives CDR1 SEHNR, CDR2 FQNEAQ (reference sequence). V lost 8 bases, J lost 1 base, and 14 bases lay in between. CDR3 protein: CASAPPGSQETQYF. CDR3 DNA sequence: TGTGCCAGCGCCCCCCCGGGGTCCCAAGAGACCCAGTACTTC.

The chain has TRBV19 and TRBJ2-1; 7 bases align to TRBD1. Germline assignment: CDR1 LNHDA and CDR2 SQIVND (reference sequence). The CDR3 is made up of 15 amino acids. V trimming: 3 bases; J trimming: 3 bases; junction bases outside the gene matches: 5. The CDR3 region has the DNA TGTGCCAGTAGTATGACCGGGACAGTCTACAATGAGCAGTTCTTC. It yields the protein CASSMTGTVYNEQFF. Based on the CDR3 plus reference TRBV19 and TRBJ2-1, the full variable domain is DGGITQSPKYLFRKEGQNVTLSCEQNLNHDAMYWYRQDPGQGLRLIYYSQIVNDFQKGDIAEGYSVSREKKESFPLTVTSAQKNPTAFYLCASSMTGTVYNEQFFGPGTRLTVL.

The V and J genes are TRBV7-9 and TRBJ2-1, with 8 positions matching TRBD2. CDR3 length: 15 amino acids. Per germline, CDR1 SEHNR and CDR2 FQNEAQ (reference sequence). The J segment lost 8 bases and the V segment lost 5 bases, leaving 11 bases of the junction unmatched. CDR3 sequence reads: CASSPPRGGLDEQFF. CDR3 coding DNA: TGTGCCAGCAGCCCCCCCCGCGGGGGGTTGGATGAGCAGTTCTTC. Full variable domain (remainder filled in from reference TRBV7-9 and TRBJ2-1): DTGVSQNPRHKITKRGQNVTFRCDPISEHNRLYWYRQTLGQGPEFLTYFQNEAQLEKSRLLSDRFSAERPKGSFSTLEIQRTEQGDSAMYLCASSPPRGGLDEQFFGPGTRLTVL.

The chain is built from TRBV12-3 or TRBV12-4 and TRBJ2-2, with TRBD1 identical over 9 bases. The trim removed 3 bases at V and 1 base at J, leaving 3 bases unmatched. CDR3 length: 16 residues. Here the CDR3 DNA reads TGTGCCAGCAGTTTTCGGACAGGGGTGAACACCGGGGAGCTGTTTTTT. Translated: CASSFRTGVNTGELFF.

The chain links TRBV9 to TRBJ2-7; D uncertain. V lost 0 bases to trimming and J lost 2 bases, with 9 bases between them. This CDR3 has 14 amino acids. Per germline, CDR1 SGDLS and CDR2 YYNGEE. The CDR3 here is CASSVGSIPYEQYV. The CDR3 nucleotides read TGTGCCAGCAGCGTAGGGTCTATACCCTACGAGCAGTACGTC.

This clonotype was observed a few times. V and J are TRBV4-1 and TRBJ2-5; 10 positions match TRBD2. The CDR3 length is 16 residues. CDR1 and CDR2 from the germline V gene are MGHRA and YSYEKL. V lost 6 bases to trimming and J lost 3 bases; unmatched junction nucleotides: 10. The CDR3 nucleotides read TGCGCCAGCAGTCGTCCAAGCGGGGGGGCCAAAGAGACCCAGTACTTC. Its protein product is CASSRPSGGAKETQYF.

The chain links TRBV28 to TRBJ1-3; D is uncertain. V lost 5 bases and J 1 base, leaving 9 bases between the germline ends. CDR3 length equals 14 residues. Germline CDR1 MDHEN, CDR2 SYDVKM. CDR3 loop: CASSTGRSGNTIYF. DNA for the CDR3: TGTGCCAGCAGTACCGGAAGATCTGGAAACACCATATATTTT. Supplemented by reference TRBV28 and TRBJ1-3, the full variable domain reads DVKVTQSSRYLVKRTGEKVFLECVQDMDHENMFWYRQDPGLGLRLIYFSYDVKMKEKGDIPEGYSVSREKKERFSLILESASTNQTSMYLCASSTGRSGNTIYFGEGSWLTVV.

This chain joins TRBV25-1 and TRBJ2-1, with TRBD2 identical over 8 bases. CDR1 and CDR2 (germline): MGHDK, SYGVNS. V trimming: 1 base; J trimming: 6 bases; junction bases outside the gene matches: 11. The CDR3 loop spans 17 amino acids. In DNA, the CDR3 is TGTGCCAGCAGTGAATGGTTCGGGGGGGCCGTTGGCAATGAGCAGTTCTTC. Its translation: CASSEWFGGAVGNEQFF.

V is TRBV20-1 and J is TRBJ1-1; D gene uncertain. CDR1 is DFQATT and CDR2 is SNEGSKA in the germline V gene (reference sequence). This CDR3 comprises 11 residues. The ends were cut back, 4 bases at V and 6 bases at J, with 9 bases in the middle. Here the CDR3 DNA reads TGCAGTGCTACCTTCGGGGCTGAAGCTTTCTTT. It yields the protein CSATFGAEAFF.

This clonotype was counted only a few times. The chain is built from TRBV12-3 or TRBV12-4 and TRBJ2-5; D perhaps matches TRBD2 (6 bases). The CDR3 spans 13 residues. The germline V and J ends were trimmed by 5 bases and 5 bases, with 12 bases remaining between them. The CDR3 coding sequence is TGTGCCAGCAGTGGGGACTCCGACGAGACCCAGTACTTC. It is translated as CASSGDSDETQYF.

In this sample, this clonotype turned up a few times. J is TRBJ2-1 and V is TRBV12-5; D might be TRBD2 (6 bases). Germline CDR1 reads LGHNT; CDR2 reads FRNRAP. The CDR3 totals 12 residues. The germline V and J ends were trimmed by 5 bases and 8 bases, with 10 bases remaining between them. In DNA form, the CDR3 reads TGTGCTAGTGGTCCTTGGGGGGATGAGCAGTTCTTC. The encoded protein is CASGPWGDEQFF.

As to this clonotype: This may come from a read error, since a much larger clone is one base off. The rearrangement joins TRBV7-6 to TRBJ2-3; unclear D gene. Trimming pared 4 bases from V and 2 bases from J, leaving 10 bases between. Germline CDR1 is SGHVS and CDR2 is FNYEAQ. This CDR3 comprises 14 residues. The CDR3 loop reads CASSWVSHTDTQYF. The DNA of the CDR3 is TGTGCCAGCAGCTGGGTCAGCCACACAGATACGCAGTATTTT.

This clonotype has only a few counts. The chain's CDR3 is CASRRYRRDPTGELFF. CDR3 nucleotide sequence: TGTGCCAGCAGGCGATACAGAAGGGATCCCACCGGGGAGCTGTTTTTT. The V and J genes are TRBV6-2 or TRBV6-3 and TRBJ2-2, with D unclear. V dropped 6 bases and J dropped 4 bases, with 18 bases sitting between them. The CDR3 totals 16 residues. Germline CDR1 reads MNHEY; CDR2 reads SVGEGT.

V is TRBV4-1 and J is TRBJ2-7; 13 nucleotides match TRBD2. The V segment lost 1 base and the J segment 2 bases; nucleotides outside the gene matches: 2. From germline, CDR1 is MGHRA and CDR2 YSYEKL. This CDR3 has 16 residues. CDR3 in amino acids: CASSQAGTSGTYEQYF. The CDR3 DNA is TGCGCCAGCAGCCAAGCAGGGACTAGCGGGACCTACGAGCAGTACTTC.

In its sample, this clonotype was seen once. In DNA form, the CDR3 reads TGCGCCAGCAGCTTGGCCTTCGGGGTTACCACAGATACGCAGTATTTT. It translates to CASSLAFGVTTDTQYF. The rearrangement links TRBV5-1 to TRBJ2-3, with a weak D call TRBD2 (5 bases). Germline values: CDR1 SGHRS, CDR2 YFSETQ. The CDR3 is 16 residues long. V was cut by 0 bases and J by 2 bases, with 13 bases left in between.

This clonotype was counted ten times or more. The chain employs TRBV2 and TRBJ1-6; the D gene is possibly TRBD1 (5 bases). The CDR3 runs 14 residues. V lost 0 bases and J 19 bases, leaving 19 bases between the germline ends. Germline lookup yields CDR1 SNHLY and CDR2 FYNNEI. For the CDR3, the DNA is TGTGCCAGCAGTGAAGCGGGCGGTTATCGGGACCGGCACTTT. Encoded protein: CASSEAGGYRDRHF. Based on the CDR3 plus reference TRBV2 and TRBJ1-6, the full variable domain is EPEVTQTPSHQVTQMGQEVILRCVPISNHLYFYWYRQILGQKVEFLVSFYNNEISEKSEIFDDQFSVERPDGSNFTLKIRSTKLEDSAMYFCASSEAGGYRDRHFGNGTRLTVT.

The chain recombines TRBV4-1 with TRBJ1-1; unclear D gene. V was clipped by 4 bases and J by 1 base, with 7 bases between them. Germline loops: CDR1 MGHRA, CDR2 YSYEKL. The CDR3 covers 13 residues. The CDR3 sequence is CASSPAQNTEAFF. In nucleotides, the CDR3 is TGCGCCAGCAGCCCGGCTCAGAACACTGAAGCTTTCTTT.

This clonotype was counted only a few times. The chain employs TRBV6-5 and TRBJ1-1; 9 bases agree with TRBD1. There are 17 residues in the CDR3. V gave up 2 bases and J gave up 3 bases; unmatched junction bases: 10. Germline CDR1 is MNHEY and CDR2 is SVGAGI. CDR3 residues: CASSYPGGDRVDTEAFF. The CDR3 DNA follows: TGTGCCAGCAGTTACCCCGGGGGGGACAGGGTAGACACTGAAGCTTTCTTT.